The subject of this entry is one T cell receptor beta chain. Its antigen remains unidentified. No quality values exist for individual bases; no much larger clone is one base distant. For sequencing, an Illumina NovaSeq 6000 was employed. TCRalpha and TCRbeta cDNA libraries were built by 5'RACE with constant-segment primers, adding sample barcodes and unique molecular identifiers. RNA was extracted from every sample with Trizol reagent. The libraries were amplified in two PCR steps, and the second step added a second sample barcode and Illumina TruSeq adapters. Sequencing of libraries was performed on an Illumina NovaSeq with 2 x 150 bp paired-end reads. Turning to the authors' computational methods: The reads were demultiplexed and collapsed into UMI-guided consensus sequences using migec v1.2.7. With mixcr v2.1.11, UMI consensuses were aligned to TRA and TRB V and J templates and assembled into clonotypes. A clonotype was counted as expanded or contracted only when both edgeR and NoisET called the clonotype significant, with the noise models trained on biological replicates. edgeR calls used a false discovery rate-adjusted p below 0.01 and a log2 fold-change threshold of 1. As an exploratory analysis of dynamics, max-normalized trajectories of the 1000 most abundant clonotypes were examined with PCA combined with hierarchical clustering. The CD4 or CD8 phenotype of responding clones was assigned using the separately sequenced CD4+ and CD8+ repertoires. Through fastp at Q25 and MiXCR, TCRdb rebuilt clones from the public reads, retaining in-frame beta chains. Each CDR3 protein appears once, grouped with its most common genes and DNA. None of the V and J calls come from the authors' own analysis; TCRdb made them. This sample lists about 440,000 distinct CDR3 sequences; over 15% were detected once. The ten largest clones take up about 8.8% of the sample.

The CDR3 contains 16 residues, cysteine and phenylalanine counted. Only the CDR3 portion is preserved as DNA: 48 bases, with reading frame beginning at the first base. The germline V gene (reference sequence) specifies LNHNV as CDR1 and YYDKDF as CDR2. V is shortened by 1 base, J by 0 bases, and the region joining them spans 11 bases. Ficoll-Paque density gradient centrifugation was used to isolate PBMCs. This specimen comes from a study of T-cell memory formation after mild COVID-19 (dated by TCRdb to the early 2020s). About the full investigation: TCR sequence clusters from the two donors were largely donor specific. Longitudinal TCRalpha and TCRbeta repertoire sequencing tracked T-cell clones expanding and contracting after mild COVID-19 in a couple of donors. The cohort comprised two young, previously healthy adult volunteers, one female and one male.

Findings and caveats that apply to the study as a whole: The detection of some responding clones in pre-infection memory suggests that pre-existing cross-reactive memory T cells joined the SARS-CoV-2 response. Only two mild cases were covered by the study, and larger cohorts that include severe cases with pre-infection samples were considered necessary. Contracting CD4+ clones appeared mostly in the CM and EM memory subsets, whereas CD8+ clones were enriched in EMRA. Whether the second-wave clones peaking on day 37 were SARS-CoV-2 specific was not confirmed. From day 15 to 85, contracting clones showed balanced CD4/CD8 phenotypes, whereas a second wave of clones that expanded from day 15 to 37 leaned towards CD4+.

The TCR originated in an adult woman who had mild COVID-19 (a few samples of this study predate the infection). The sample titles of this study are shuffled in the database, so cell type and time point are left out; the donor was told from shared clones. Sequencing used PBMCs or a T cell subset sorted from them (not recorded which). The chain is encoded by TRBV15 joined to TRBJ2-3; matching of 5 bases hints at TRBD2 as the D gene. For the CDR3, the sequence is CATSRGMGGSTDTQYF. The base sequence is TGTGCCACCAGCAGAGGTATGGGCGGGAGCACAGATACGCAGTATTTT.